This T cell receptor (beta chain) was sequenced for a study of shared clonotypes between healthy human individuals. About the research overall: Each donor had three CD4 naive, three CD4 memory, two CD8 naive and one CD8 memory plate.

CD45RA-negative memory and CD45RA+ naive subsets were split from the CD4+ cells. The repertoire was sequenced with immunoSEQ multiplex PCR; TCRdb's copy has only in-frame clones and lacks some. This table holds around 2.3 million clones, about 94% found once. On this clone: Its antigen is unknown.

V dropped 7 bases and J dropped 0 bases, with 12 bases sitting between them. In germline, CDR1 is LNHDA, CDR2 SQIVND (reference sequence). The CDR3 spans 14 residues. Whole-study results and caveats: Represented diversity, genetic and exposure-history alike, was limited by few donors. When naive CD4 clonotypes were compared across a few donors, 5% to 5.5% were shared.

The sequencing sample was made of naive CD4+ T cells sorted from blood. Stated subset: CD45RA+ positively selected. This chain joins TRBV19 and TRBJ1-1, with a weak D call TRBD1 (6 bases). The source of this sequence is a man aged 18-30 years in good health. This CDR3 is CASTTGSMNTEAFF. The DNA for the CDR3 is TGTGCCAGTACCACAGGGTCCATGAACACTGAAGCTTTCTTT.